A single sample is the source of the 30 T cell receptor beta chains below, sequenced in a study of cytomegalovirus exposure and HLA in healthy donors. The PCR made use of 60 Vbeta and 13 Jbeta primers. Some clones are missing from TCRdb's copy, which holds only in-frame ones; the method was immunoSEQ multiplex PCR. Of about 190,000 clones in the sample, 60% to 80% were seen once. Sequencing was performed on PBMCs. These receptors were taken from a woman between 25 and 40 years old in good health and CMV-seropositive.

This clone was counted once. The gene calls are TRBV18 and TRBJ1-4, with 7 positions matching TRBD1. The ends lost 3 bases at V and 4 bases at J; junction bases unmatched: 5. Germline values: CDR1 KGHSH, CDR2 LQKENI. The CDR3 loop spans 15 amino acids. CDR3 sequence reads: CASSPGTAINEKLFF. The DNA of the CDR3 is TGTGCCAGCTCACCCGGGACAGCTATTAATGAAAAACTGTTTTTT.

This clone was counted many times. The chain has TRBV6-1 and TRBJ1-3; perhaps TRBD1 as D (5 bases). V was pared by 3 bases and J by 0 bases, with 12 bases between. Per the germline V gene, CDR1 is MNHNS and CDR2 is SASEGT. This CDR3 has 16 amino acids. CDR3 sequence: CASSERTPSSGNTIYF. CDR3 in DNA: TGTGCCAGCAGTGAGAGGACACCGAGCTCTGGAAACACCATATATTTT.

The chain has TRBV4-3 and TRBJ2-1; 16 positions agree with TRBD2. CDR3 length: 19 residues. V was clipped by 2 bases and J by 5 bases; unmatched bases: 9. Per the germline V gene, CDR1 is LGHNA and CDR2 is YSLEER. In DNA, the CDR3 is TGCGCCAGCAGCCAAACCTTGGGACTAGCGGGGGGGAGAAACAATGAGCAGTTCTTC. Amino acid sequence: CASSQTLGLAGGRNNEQFF.

V is TRBV6-6 and J is TRBJ2-1, with a tentative D call TRBD1 (6 bases). Germline assignment: CDR1 MNHNY and CDR2 SVGAGI (reference sequence). Trimming took 6 bases from V and 6 from J, leaving 15 bases between them. This CDR3 has 14 residues. As DNA, the CDR3 is TGTGCCAGCAGAGATAACAGGGTCGTCAATGAGCAGTTCTTC. Translation gives CASRDNRVVNEQFF.

The genes are TRBV7-2 and TRBJ2-7, with D possibly matching TRBD2 (5 bases). Germline assignment: CDR1 SGHTA and CDR2 FQGNSA. CDR3 length: 14 residues. V lost 6 bases and J lost 0, with 12 bases in between. CDR3 DNA sequence: TGTGCCAGCAGTCTCGGTCGGGGCTCCTACGAGCAGTACTTC. Its translation: CASSLGRGSYEQYF.

The V and J genes are TRBV19 and TRBJ2-5; 8 bases align to TRBD1. The ends lost 6 bases at V and 4 bases at J; junction bases unmatched: 10. The CDR3 loop spans 15 amino acids. Germline V CDR1 and CDR2: LNHDA, SQIVND (reference sequence). CDR3 DNA: TGTGCCAGTAGCCGCTCCGGACAGGGAGGAGAGACCCAGTACTTC. Protein: CASSRSGQGGETQYF.

The rearrangement uses TRBV6-6 and TRBJ2-1, with 9 positions matching TRBD2. Germline values: CDR1 MNHNY, CDR2 SVGAGI (reference sequence). V lost 4 bases, J lost 1 base, and 2 bases stayed unmatched. CDR3 length: 15 residues. The DNA for the CDR3 is TGTGCCAGCAGTTTCAGCGGGGGGTCCTACAATGAGCAGTTCTTC. Residues: CASSFSGGSYNEQFF.

The sample holds one count of this clone. This sequence joins TRBV29-1 and TRBJ1-2; 7 positions match TRBD1. Looked up from germline, CDR1 is SQVTM and CDR2 is ANQGSEA. The J segment lost 0 bases and the V segment lost 2 bases, leaving 18 bases of the junction unmatched. CDR3 size: 19 residues. CDR3 nucleotides: TGCAGCGTTGAACACCCCTCAAACCAGGGGGGAAGAACTAACTATGGCTACACCTTC. Its translation is CSVEHPSNQGGRTNYGYTF.

The genes are TRBV7-2 and TRBJ2-5; 11 bases map to TRBD2. V shed 4 bases and J 1 base; nucleotides not matched to a gene: 5. The CDR3 runs to 16 residues. Germline CDR1 SGHTA, CDR2 FQGNSA. CDR3: CASSSRTSGRQETQYF. Here the CDR3 DNA reads TGTGCCAGCAGCTCCAGGACTAGCGGGCGCCAAGAGACCCAGTACTTC. Based on the CDR3 plus reference TRBV7-2 and TRBJ2-5, the full variable domain is GAGVSQSPSNKVTEKGKDVELRCDPISGHTALYWYRQSLGQGLEFLIYFQGNSAPDKSGLPSDRFSAERTGGSVSTLTIQRTQQEDSAVYLCASSSRTSGRQETQYFGPGTRLLVL.

J is TRBJ2-7 and V is TRBV25-1; 8 nucleotides match TRBD1. V lost 5 bases, J lost 1 base, and 7 bases stayed unmatched. CDR1 is MGHDK and CDR2 is SYGVNS in the germline V gene. The CDR3 length is 15 residues. CDR3 nucleotide sequence: TGTGCCAGCAGTTCGGCAGGACAGGGATCCTACGAGCAGTACTTC. Translated: CASSSAGQGSYEQYF.

This clone was seen only a few times. This chain joins TRBV15 and TRBJ1-3; TRBD1 aligns across 8 bases. The CDR3 runs 15 residues. After removal of 1 base from V and 2 bases from J, the junction contained 1 base not matched to a gene. Germline assignment: CDR1 LNHNV and CDR2 YYDKDF (reference sequence). The CDR3 spells CATSRVDRAGNTIYF. The CDR3 coding sequence is TGTGCCACCAGCAGAGTGGACAGGGCTGGAAACACCATATATTTT.

J is TRBJ1-2 and V is TRBV28; weak D call: TRBD1 (6 bases). The CDR3 totals 15 residues. Trimming cost V 5 bases and J 2 bases, with 15 bases left between them. Germline V CDR1 and CDR2: MDHEN, SYDVKM. This CDR3 reads CASSPYRDLNYGYTF. CDR3 DNA sequence: TGTGCCAGCAGTCCGTACAGGGACCTGAACTATGGCTACACCTTC.

This clone was observed a few times. The rearrangement uses TRBV5-1 and TRBJ2-7, with 15 bases lining up with TRBD2. The CDR3 is made up of 17 amino acids. Germline V gene data show CDR1 as SGHRS and CDR2 as YFSETQ. J was trimmed by 0 bases and V by 0 bases; bases with no gene match: 1. The DNA for the CDR3 is TGCGCCAGCAGCTTGGGGACTAGCGGGAGGGTCTCCTACGAGCAGTACTTC. This translates into CASSLGTSGRVSYEQYF.

The rearrangement links TRBV7-9 to TRBJ1-2; D gene ambiguous. CDR3 length: 13 residues. The V end lost 1 base, the J end lost 7 bases, and 10 bases lay between the germline ends. Germline loops: CDR1 SEHNR, CDR2 FQNEAQ (reference sequence). The CDR3 coding sequence is TGTGCCAGCAGCTTAGGTGGCGGGCCTGGCTACACCTTC. Amino acid sequence: CASSLGGGPGYTF. The variable domain in full, completed from reference TRBV7-9 and TRBJ1-2, reads DTGVSQNPRHKITKRGQNVTFRCDPISEHNRLYWYRQTLGQGPEFLTYFQNEAQLEKSRLLSDRFSAERPKGSFSTLEIQRTEQGDSAMYLCASSLGGGPGYTFGSGTRLTVV.

The genes are TRBV7-8 and TRBJ1-1; D not certain. This CDR3 region has 14 residues. V was pared by 5 bases and J by 5 bases, with 15 bases between. Germline V gene data show CDR1 as SGHVS and CDR2 as FQNEAQ. CDR3 residues: CASSTFGTGTEAFF. CDR3 sequence (DNA): TGTGCCAGCAGCACTTTCGGTACCGGGACTGAAGCTTTCTTT. Based on the CDR3 plus reference TRBV7-8 and TRBJ1-1, the full variable domain is GAGVSQSPRYKVAKRGQDVALRCDPISGHVSLFWYQQALGQGPEFLTYFQNEAQLDKSGLPSDRFFAERPEGSVSTLKIQRTQQEDSAVYLCASSTFGTGTEAFFGQGTRLTVV.

There are a few counts of this clone. The chain couples TRBV4-2 to TRBJ2-7, with D hard to call. The ends were cut back, 0 bases at V and 2 bases at J, with 8 bases in the middle. CDR3 length: 14 residues. Germline V gene lookup returns CDR1 LGHNA and CDR2 YNFKEQ. CDR3 nucleotides: TGTGCCAGCAGCCAAGATGCACTCACCTACGAGCAGTACTTC. It specifies CASSQDALTYEQYF.

The chain uses TRBV7-3 and TRBJ2-1, with TRBD2 matching over 7 bases. V shed 0 bases, J shed 6 bases, and the junction held 5 bases outside the gene matches. This CDR3 contains 15 residues. Germline-derived CDR1 and CDR2 are SGHTA and FQGTGA. The CDR3 is CASSLTGGSSNEQFF. DNA for the CDR3: TGTGCCAGCAGCTTAACGGGCGGGAGTAGCAATGAGCAGTTCTTC.

The chain recombines TRBV6-5 with TRBJ2-7; D gene ambiguous. The CDR3 loop spans 15 amino acids. V gave up 0 bases and J gave up 4 bases, with 13 bases separating them. The germline V gene has CDR1 MNHEY and CDR2 SVGAGI. Here the CDR3 reads CASSYSRSTLYEQYF. CDR3 bases: TGTGCCAGCAGTTACTCGAGATCAACCTTATACGAGCAGTACTTC.

This rearrangement joins TRBV9 to TRBJ2-2; unclear D gene. Germline lookup yields CDR1 SGDLS and CDR2 YYNGEE. The CDR3 consists of 14 residues. The V gene lost 4 bases and the J gene lost 1 base, with 8 bases spanning the gap. The CDR3 loop is CASSPVRNTGELFF. In nucleotides, the CDR3 is TGTGCCAGCAGCCCGGTACGGAACACCGGGGAGCTGTTTTTT.

This clone was detected a few times. The CDR3 region is CASSLASGGGDPSGELFF. CDR3 sequence (DNA): TGTGCCAGCAGCTTGGCTTCGGGCGGGGGGGACCCCTCCGGGGAGCTGTTTTTT. The chain joins TRBV5-4 to TRBJ2-2; 9 positions agree with TRBD2. CDR3 length equals 18 residues. CDR1 and CDR2 (germline): SGHNT, YYREEE (reference sequence). The V and J ends lost 0 bases and 6 bases, in that order; junction bases with no gene match: 12.

V gene TRBV29-1 combines with J gene TRBJ2-1, with D unresolved. The V end was cut by 4 bases, the J end by 3 bases, with 7 bases between. This CDR3 is 12 amino acids long. Germline lookup yields CDR1 SQVTM and CDR2 ANQGSEA. CDR3 DNA: TGCAGCGTTGTGGCAAACTACAATGAGCAGTTCTTC. Amino acids: CSVVANYNEQFF.

The chain combines TRBV28 with TRBJ1-5, with 9 bases aligning to TRBD1. Germline assignment: CDR1 MDHEN and CDR2 SYDVKM. The CDR3 spans 15 residues. J was trimmed by 3 bases and V by 3 bases; bases with no gene match: 3. The CDR3 reads CASSFGTGFNQPQHF. The CDR3 nucleotides are TGTGCCAGCAGTTTTGGGACAGGGTTCAATCAGCCCCAGCATTTT.

In its sample, this clone was seen a few times. The V call is TRBV23-1, the J call TRBJ1-5; the match to TRBD1 covers 10 bases. TRBV23-1 has ORF status, its function being uncertain. Trimming at V came to 3 bases and at J to 0 bases, leaving 5 bases not matched to a gene. There are 17 residues in the CDR3. CDR3 sequence reads: CASSHKGTGVSNQPQHF. Written as DNA, the CDR3 is TGCGCCAGCAGTCACAAGGGGACAGGGGTTAGCAATCAGCCCCAGCATTTT.

This clone was seen only a few times. This chain uses TRBV9 with TRBJ1-1; a possible D gene is TRBD1 (6 bases). Trimming removed 2 bases at V and 2 bases at J, with 19 bases between. CDR3 length equals 17 residues. The V gene's germline CDR1 is SGDLS and CDR2 YYNGEE. CDR3 protein: CASSVITGSGANTEAFF. For the CDR3, the DNA is TGTGCCAGCAGCGTTATAACAGGGAGTGGGGCCAACACTGAAGCTTTCTTT.

In nucleotides, the CDR3 is TGTGCCTGGAGGGATACGACAAGGAGCCGGGGCTCCTACAATGAGCAGTTCTTC. It specifies CAWRDTTRSRGSYNEQFF. The chain combines TRBV30 with TRBJ2-1, with D perhaps TRBD2 (5 bases). Germline CDR1 is GTSNPN and CDR2 is SVGIG (reference sequence). CDR3 length equals 18 residues. V lost 3 bases and J lost 0, with 21 bases in between.

In this sample, this clone turned up a few times. The V call is TRBV28, the J call TRBJ1-4; 9 positions match TRBD1. The germline V gene encodes CDR1 MDHEN and CDR2 SYDVKM. CDR3 size: 14 residues. The J segment lost 8 bases and the V segment lost 10 bases, leaving 11 bases of the junction unmatched. The CDR3 sequence: CATSRGTGLEKLFF. DNA of the CDR3: TGTGCCACTTCGAGGGGGACAGGGTTGGAAAAACTGTTTTTT.

The V gene is TRBV28, the J gene TRBJ2-3, with 13 bases lining up with TRBD2. The CDR3 totals 17 residues. From germline, CDR1 is MDHEN and CDR2 SYDVKM. After removal of 5 bases from V and 6 bases from J, the junction contained 11 bases not matched to a gene. CDR3 DNA sequence: TGTGCCAGCAGTCCCAGGGGACTAGCGGGGTCAGGTGATACGCAGTATTTT. Translated: CASSPRGLAGSGDTQYF.

V and J are TRBV4-3 and TRBJ2-5, with D perhaps TRBD2 (5 bases). V lost 4 bases, J lost 1 base, and 13 bases lay in between. This CDR3 has 15 residues. Germline V lookup: CDR1 LGHNA, CDR2 YSLEER. The CDR3 DNA is TGCGCCAGCAGCCGAACCCCGCTAGCCCAAGAGACCCAGTACTTC. It yields the protein CASSRTPLAQETQYF.

The chain joins TRBV9 to TRBJ2-3; no clear D. Trimming took off 3 bases at V and 1 base at J, with 9 bases between the two ends. The CDR3 loop spans 14 amino acids. CDR1 SGDLS and CDR2 YYNGEE come from the germline V gene. The CDR3 nucleotides read TGTGCCAGCAGCGAGCAGGCCCGCACAGATACGCAGTATTTT. As protein: CASSEQARTDTQYF.

Comments on this clone: The same CDR3 also results from other DNA sequences found in this sample. V gene TRBV5-1 combines with J gene TRBJ1-2; D unresolved. V lost 0 bases and J lost 2, with 8 bases in between. Germline V CDR1 and CDR2: SGHRS, YFSETQ. This CDR3 comprises 14 residues. The CDR3 nucleotides are TGCGCCAGCAGCTTGGATAGGGAGAACTATGGCTACACCTTC. The encoded protein is CASSLDRENYGYTF.